This TCR beta chain is drawn from a study of blood T cells in healthy people across ages. Study in general: For every two T cells, template switching captured about one barcoded beta molecule. Study results and caveats: Unsorted PBMC material precluded a definitive naive versus antigen-experienced comparison. Investigators treated diversity estimates from one million T cells as underestimates.

This clonotype was observed a few times. Its antigen is not identified. There are 14 residues in the CDR3. The germline V gene has CDR1 PRHDT and CDR2 FYEKMQ (reference sequence). The V gene end was trimmed by 4 bases and the J gene end by 3 bases; junction bases not matched to a gene: 6. Then a second PCR, running roughly 7 to 12 cycles, was carried out with a sample-barcoded 5' primer and a J-beta primer mix. Each cDNA was tagged by a template-switch adaptor containing 12 random nucleotides. One entry per CDR3 protein, called by TCRdb with MiXCR from the 5' RACE reads. Of about 970,000 distinct CDR3 sequences listed, roughly 51% are singletons.

The V gene is TRBV13, the J gene TRBJ2-7; TRBD1 matches at 7 bases. The sequencing sample was made of blood. The sequence was obtained from a woman between 55 and 75 years old in good health. The CDR3 reads CASSYTGASYEQYF. The CDR3 DNA sequence: TGTGCCAGCAGCTATACAGGGGCGAGCTACGAGCAGTACTTC.